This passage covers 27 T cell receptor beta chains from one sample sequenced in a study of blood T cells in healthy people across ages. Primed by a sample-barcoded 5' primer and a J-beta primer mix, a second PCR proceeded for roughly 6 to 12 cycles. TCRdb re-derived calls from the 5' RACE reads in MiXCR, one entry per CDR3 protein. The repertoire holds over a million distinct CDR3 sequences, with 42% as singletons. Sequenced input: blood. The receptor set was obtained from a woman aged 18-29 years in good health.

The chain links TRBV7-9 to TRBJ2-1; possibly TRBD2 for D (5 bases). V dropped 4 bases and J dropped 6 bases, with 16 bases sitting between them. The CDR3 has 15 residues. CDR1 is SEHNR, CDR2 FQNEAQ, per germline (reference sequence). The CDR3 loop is CASSSQGPSLNEQFF. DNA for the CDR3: TGTGCCAGCAGCTCCCAAGGTCCTAGCCTCAATGAGCAGTTCTTC.

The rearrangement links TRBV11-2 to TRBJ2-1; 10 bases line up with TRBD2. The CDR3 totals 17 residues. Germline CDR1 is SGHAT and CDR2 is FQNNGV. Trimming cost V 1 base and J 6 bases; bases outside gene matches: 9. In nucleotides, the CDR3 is TGTGCCAGCAGCTTAGTACTCACTAGCGGGACCTCCAATGAGCAGTTCTTC. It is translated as CASSLVLTSGTSNEQFF.

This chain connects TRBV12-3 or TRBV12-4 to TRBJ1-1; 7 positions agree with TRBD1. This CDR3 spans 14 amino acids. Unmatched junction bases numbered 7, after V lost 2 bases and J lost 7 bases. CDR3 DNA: TGTGCCAGCAGTTTAACAGGGGTGTGGATTGAAGCTTTCTTT. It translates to CASSLTGVWIEAFF.

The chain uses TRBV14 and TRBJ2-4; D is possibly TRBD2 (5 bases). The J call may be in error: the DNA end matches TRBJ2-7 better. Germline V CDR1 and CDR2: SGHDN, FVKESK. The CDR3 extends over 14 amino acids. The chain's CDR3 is CASSQDSGYSEQYF. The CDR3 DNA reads TGTGCCAGCAGCCAAGACTCGGGATACTCCGAGCAGTACTTC.

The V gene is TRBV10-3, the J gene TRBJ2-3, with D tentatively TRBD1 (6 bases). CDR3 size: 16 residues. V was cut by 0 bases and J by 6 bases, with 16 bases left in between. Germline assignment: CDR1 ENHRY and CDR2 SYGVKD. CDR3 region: CAISESSRGIVDTQYF. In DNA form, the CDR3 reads TGTGCCATCAGTGAGTCAAGTAGGGGGATCGTGGATACGCAGTATTTT.

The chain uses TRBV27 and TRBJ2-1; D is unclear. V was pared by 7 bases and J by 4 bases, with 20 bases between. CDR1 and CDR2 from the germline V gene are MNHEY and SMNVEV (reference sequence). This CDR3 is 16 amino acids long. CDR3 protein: CASKVGASANYNEQFF. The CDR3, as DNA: TGTGCCAGCAAGGTAGGAGCGAGTGCCAATTACAATGAGCAGTTCTTC.

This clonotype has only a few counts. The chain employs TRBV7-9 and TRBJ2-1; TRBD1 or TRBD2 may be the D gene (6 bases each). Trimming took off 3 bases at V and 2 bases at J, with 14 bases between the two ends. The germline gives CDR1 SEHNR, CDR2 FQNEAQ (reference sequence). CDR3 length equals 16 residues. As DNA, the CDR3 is TGTGCCAGCAGCTTTGAGGGGGGCAATCCCTACAATGAGCAGTTCTTC. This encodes CASSFEGGNPYNEQFF.

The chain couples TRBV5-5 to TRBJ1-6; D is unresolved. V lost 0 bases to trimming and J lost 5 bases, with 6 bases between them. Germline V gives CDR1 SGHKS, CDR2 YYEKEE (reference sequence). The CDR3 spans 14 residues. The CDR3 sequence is CASSLGVHNSPLHF. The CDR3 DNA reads TGTGCCAGCAGCTTGGGGGTGCATAATTCACCCCTCCACTTT.

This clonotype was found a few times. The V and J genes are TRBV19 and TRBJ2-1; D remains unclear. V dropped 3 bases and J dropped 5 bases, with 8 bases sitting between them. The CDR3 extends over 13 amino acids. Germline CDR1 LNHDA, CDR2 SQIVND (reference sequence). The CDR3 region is CASSIHLNNEQFF. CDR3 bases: TGTGCCAGTAGTATTCATCTAAACAATGAGCAGTTCTTC. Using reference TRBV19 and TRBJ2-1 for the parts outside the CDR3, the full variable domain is DGGITQSPKYLFRKEGQNVTLSCEQNLNHDAMYWYRQDPGQGLRLIYYSQIVNDFQKGDIAEGYSVSREKKESFPLTVTSAQKNPTAFYLCASSIHLNNEQFFGPGTRLTVL.

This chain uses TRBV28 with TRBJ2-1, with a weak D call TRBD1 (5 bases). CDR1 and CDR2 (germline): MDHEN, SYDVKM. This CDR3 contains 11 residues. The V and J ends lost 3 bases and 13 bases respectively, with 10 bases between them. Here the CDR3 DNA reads TGTGCCAGCAGTTTTTCAGGGTCCCAGTTCTTC. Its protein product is CASSFSGSQFF.

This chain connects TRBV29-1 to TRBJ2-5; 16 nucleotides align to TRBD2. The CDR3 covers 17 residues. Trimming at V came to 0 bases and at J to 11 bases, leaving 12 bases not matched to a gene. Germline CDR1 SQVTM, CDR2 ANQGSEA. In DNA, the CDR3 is TGCAGCGTTGAAGAGGGACTAGCGGGAGGGCCTTACAATGAGCAGTACTTC. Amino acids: CSVEEGLAGGPYNEQYF.

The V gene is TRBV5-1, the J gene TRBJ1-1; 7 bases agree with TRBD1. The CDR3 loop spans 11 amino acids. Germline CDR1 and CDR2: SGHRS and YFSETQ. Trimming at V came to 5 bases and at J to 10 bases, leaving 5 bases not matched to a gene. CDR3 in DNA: TGCGCCAGCAGGCCGGGACAGCGAGCTTTCTTT. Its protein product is CASRPGQRAFF.

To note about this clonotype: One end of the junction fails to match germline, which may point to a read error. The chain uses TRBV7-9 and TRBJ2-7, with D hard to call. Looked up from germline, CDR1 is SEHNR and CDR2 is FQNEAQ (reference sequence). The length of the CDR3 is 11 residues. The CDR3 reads CAGSRSNEQYF. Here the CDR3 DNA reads TGTGCCGGCAGCCGTTCGAACGAGCAGTACTTC.

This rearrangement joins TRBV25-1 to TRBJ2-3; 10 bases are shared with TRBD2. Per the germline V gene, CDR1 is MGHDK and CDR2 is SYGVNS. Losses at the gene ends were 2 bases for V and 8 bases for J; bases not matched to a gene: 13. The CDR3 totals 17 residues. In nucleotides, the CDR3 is TGTGCCAGCAGTGAACCGGCTAGCGGGAGCGAGGTTGCTACGCAGTATTTT. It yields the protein CASSEPASGSEVATQYF.

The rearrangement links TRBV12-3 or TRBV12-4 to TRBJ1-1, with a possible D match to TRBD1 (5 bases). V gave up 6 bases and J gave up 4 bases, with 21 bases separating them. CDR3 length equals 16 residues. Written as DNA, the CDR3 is TGTGCCAGCAGGACAAAATCAGGGCTGGGAGGCACTGAAGCTTTCTTT. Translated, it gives CASRTKSGLGGTEAFF.

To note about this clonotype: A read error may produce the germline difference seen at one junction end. CDR3 in DNA: TGTACCAGCAGCAGAGAGCGGCATTCCTCCTACGAGCAGTACTTC. Encoded protein: CTSSRERHSSYEQYF. The rearrangement links TRBV12-3 or TRBV12-4 to TRBJ2-7; D is possibly TRBD2 (5 bases). The CDR3 length is 15 residues.

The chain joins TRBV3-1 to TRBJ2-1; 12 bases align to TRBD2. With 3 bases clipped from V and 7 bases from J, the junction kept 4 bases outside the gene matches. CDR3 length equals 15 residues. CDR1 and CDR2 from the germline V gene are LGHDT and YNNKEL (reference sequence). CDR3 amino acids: CASSHRLAGDNEQFF. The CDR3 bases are TGTGCCAGCAGCCACAGACTAGCGGGAGATAATGAGCAGTTCTTC.

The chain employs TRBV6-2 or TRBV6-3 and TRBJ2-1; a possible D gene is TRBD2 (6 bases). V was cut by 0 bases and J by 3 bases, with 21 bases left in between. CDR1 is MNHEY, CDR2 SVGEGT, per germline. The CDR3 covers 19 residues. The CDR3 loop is CASSYSTLARGKIYNEQFF. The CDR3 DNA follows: TGTGCCAGCAGTTACTCGACATTGGCGCGGGGCAAGATCTACAATGAGCAGTTCTTC.

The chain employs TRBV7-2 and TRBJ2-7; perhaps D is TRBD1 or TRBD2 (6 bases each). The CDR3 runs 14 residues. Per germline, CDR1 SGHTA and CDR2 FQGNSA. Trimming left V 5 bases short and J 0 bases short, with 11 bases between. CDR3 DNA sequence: TGTGCCAGCAGCACCCGGGGGCCCTCCTACGAGCAGTACTTC. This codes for CASSTRGPSYEQYF.

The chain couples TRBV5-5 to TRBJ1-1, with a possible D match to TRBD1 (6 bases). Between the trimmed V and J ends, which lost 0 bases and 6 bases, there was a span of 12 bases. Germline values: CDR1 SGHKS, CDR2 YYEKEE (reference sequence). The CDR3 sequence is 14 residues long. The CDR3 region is CASSLGQEKAEAFF. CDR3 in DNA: TGTGCCAGCAGCTTGGGACAGGAGAAGGCTGAAGCTTTCTTT.

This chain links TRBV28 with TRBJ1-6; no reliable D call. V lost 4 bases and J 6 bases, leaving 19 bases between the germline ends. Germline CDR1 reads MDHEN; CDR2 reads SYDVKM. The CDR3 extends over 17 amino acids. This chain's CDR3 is CASSSHFYPDANSPLHF. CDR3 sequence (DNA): TGTGCCAGCAGTTCCCACTTTTATCCCGACGCTAATTCACCCCTCCACTTT.

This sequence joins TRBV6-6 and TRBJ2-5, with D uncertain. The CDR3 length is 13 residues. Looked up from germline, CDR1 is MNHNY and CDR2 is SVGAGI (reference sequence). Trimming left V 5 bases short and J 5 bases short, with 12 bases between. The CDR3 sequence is CASSPMDVETQYF. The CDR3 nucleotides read TGTGCCAGCAGTCCGATGGACGTCGAGACCCAGTACTTC.

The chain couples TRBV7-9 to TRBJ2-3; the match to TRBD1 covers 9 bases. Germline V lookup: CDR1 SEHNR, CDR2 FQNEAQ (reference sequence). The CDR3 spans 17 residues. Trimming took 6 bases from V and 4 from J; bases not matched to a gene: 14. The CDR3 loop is CASRFGARDREADTQYF. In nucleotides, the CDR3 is TGTGCCAGCAGATTTGGGGCCCGGGACAGGGAAGCAGATACGCAGTATTTT.

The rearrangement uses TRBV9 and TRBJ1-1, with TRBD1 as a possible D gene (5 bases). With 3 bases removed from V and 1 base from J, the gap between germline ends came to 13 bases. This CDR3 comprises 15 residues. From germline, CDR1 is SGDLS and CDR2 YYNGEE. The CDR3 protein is CASSEFGTPNTEAFF. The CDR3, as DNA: TGTGCCAGCAGCGAATTTGGGACCCCGAACACTGAAGCTTTCTTT. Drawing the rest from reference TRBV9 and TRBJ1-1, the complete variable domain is DSGVTQTPKHLITATGQRVTLRCSPRSGDLSVYWYQQSLDQGLQFLIQYYNGEERAKGNILERFSAQQFPDLHSELNLSSLELGDSALYFCASSEFGTPNTEAFFGQGTRLTVV.

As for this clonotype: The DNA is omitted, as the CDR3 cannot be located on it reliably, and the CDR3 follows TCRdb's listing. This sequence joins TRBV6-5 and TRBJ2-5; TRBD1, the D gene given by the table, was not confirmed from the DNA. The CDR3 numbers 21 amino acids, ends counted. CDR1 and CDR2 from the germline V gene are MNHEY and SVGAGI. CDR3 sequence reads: CASSFRLAPYEQYFGAGTQYF.

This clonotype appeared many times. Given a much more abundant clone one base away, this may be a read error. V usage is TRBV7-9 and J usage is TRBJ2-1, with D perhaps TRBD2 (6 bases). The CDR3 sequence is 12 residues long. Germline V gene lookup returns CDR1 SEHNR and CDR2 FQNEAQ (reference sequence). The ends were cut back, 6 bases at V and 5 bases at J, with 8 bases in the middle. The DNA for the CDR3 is TGTGCCAGCAGTCGGGGGAACAATGAGCAGTTCTTC. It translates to CASSRGNNEQFF.

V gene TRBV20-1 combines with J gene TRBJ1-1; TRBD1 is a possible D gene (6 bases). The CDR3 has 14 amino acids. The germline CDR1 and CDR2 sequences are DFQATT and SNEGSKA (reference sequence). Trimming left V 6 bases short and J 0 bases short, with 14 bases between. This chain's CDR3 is CSAAQGQLNTEAFF. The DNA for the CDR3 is TGCAGTGCGGCCCAGGGGCAGTTGAACACTGAAGCTTTCTTT.